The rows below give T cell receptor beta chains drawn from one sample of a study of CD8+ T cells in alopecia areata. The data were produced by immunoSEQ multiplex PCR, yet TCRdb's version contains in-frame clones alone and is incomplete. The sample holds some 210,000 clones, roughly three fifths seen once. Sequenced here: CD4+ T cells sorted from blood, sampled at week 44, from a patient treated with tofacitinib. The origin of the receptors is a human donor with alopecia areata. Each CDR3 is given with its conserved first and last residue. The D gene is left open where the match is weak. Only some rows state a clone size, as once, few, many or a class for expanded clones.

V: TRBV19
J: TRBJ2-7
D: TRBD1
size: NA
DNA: TGTGCCAGTAGTTCCATGACAGGGGGGACCTCCGAGCAGTACTTC
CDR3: CASSSMTGGTSEQYF

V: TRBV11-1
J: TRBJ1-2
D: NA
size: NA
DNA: TGTGCCAGCAGCCTACGGGACGGTAACTATGGCTACACCTTC
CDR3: CASSLRDGNYGYTF

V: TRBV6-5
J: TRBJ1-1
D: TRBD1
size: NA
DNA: TGTGCCAGCAGAACACAGGGGACTGAAGCTTTCTTT
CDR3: CASRTQGTEAFF

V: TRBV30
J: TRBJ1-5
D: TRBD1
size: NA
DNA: TGTGCCTGGAGCCCAGGGGGCGCGGGCTTTCAGCCCCAGCATTTT
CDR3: CAWSPGGAGFQPQHF

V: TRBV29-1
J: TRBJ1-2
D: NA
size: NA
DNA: TGCAGCGGGGGAGAAGTGGGCTATGGCTACACCTTC
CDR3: CSGGEVGYGYTF

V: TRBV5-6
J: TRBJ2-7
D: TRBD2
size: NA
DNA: TGTGCCAGCAGCTTGATCGGCAGCGGGAAAACCTACGAGCAGTACTTC
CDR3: CASSLIGSGKTYEQYF

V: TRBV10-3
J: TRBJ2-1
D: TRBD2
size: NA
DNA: TGTGCCAGCAGAGGGACTAGCGAACACAATGAGCAGTTCTTC
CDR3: CASRGTSEHNEQFF

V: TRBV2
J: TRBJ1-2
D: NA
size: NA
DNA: TGTGCCAGCAGTGCAGGAAGAAGGGGCTATGGCTACACCTTC
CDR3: CASSAGRRGYGYTF

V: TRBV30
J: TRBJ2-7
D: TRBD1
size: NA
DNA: TGTGCCGCAACCGGGACAGGGGGCTACGAGCAGTACTTC
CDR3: CAATGTGGYEQYF

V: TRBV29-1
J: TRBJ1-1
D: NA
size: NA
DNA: TGCAGCCCAATCCTAAAGGGAGCTTTCTTT
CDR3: CSPILKGAFF

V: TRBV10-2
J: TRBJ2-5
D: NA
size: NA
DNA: TGCGCCAGCAGTGAAGAGGGACTGAGGACCCAGTACTTC
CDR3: CASSEEGLRTQYF

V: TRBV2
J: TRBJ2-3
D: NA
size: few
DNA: TGTGCCAGCAGTGAACGACACTTCACAGATACGCAGTATTTT
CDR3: CASSERHFTDTQYF

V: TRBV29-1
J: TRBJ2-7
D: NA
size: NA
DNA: TGCAGCGTTGAAGGCAGGGCCCACTACGAGCAGTACTTC
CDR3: CSVEGRAHYEQYF

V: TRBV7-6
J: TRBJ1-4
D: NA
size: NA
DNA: TGTGCCAGCAGTGGGACGAATGAAAAACTGTTTTTT
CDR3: CASSGTNEKLFF

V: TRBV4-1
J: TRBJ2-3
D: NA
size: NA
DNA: TGCGCCAGCAGCCAGGAGCGGCCGGAAGATACGCAGTATTTT
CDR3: CASSQERPEDTQYF

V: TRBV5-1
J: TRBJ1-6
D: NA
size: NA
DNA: TGCGCCAGCAGCTTGGAGACTACACTACGGAGGTCACCCCTCCACTTT
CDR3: CASSLETTLRRSPLHF

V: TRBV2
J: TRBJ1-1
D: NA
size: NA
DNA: TGTGCCAGCAGGATTAACGAGGGACTGTCAAGTTTGAACACTGAAGCTTTCTTT
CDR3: CASRINEGLSSLNTEAFF

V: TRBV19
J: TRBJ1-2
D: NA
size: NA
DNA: TGTGCCAGTAGGAGAAGGGGTGGAGGTGGCTACACCTTC
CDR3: CASRRRGGGGYTF

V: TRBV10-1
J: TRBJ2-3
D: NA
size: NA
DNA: TGCGCCAGCAGTGACGGAACAGATACGCAGTATTTT
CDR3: CASSDGTDTQYF

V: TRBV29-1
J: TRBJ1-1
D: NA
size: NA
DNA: TGCAGCGCCTCCCCTAGGGATAGAGCAGCTTTCTTT
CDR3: CSASPRDRAAFF

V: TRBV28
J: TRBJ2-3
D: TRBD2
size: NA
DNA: TGTGCCGCCCGACCGGGACTAGCATCAGATACGCAGTATTTT
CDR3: CAARPGLASDTQYF

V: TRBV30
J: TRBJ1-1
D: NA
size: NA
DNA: TGTGCCTGGAACCCGGACAGAGCCAACACTGAAGCTTTCTTT
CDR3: CAWNPDRANTEAFF

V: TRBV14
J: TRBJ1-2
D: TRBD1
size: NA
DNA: TGTGCCAGCAGCCAAGTCCAGGGGGCATATGGCTACACCTTC
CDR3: CASSQVQGAYGYTF

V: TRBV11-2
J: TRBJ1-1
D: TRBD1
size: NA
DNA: TGTGCCAGCAGCTTAGCAGGGGGGAGCACTGAAGCTTTCTTT
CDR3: CASSLAGGSTEAFF

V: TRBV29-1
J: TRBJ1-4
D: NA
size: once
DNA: TGCAGCGTTGGGGGTAGAGCAACTAATGAAAAACTGTTTTTT
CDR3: CSVGGRATNEKLFF

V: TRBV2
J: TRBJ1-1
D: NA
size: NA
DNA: TGTGCCAGCAAGTCGGACACGGAGACTTTCTTT
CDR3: CASKSDTETFF

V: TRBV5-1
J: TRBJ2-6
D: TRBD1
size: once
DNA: TGCGCCAGCAGCTTAGACAGGGATGGGGCCAACGTCCTGACTTTC
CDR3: CASSLDRDGANVLTF

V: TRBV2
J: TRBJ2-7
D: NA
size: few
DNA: TGTGCCAGCAGTGATCCCAGGGTCCCCTACGAGCAGTACTTC
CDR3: CASSDPRVPYEQYF

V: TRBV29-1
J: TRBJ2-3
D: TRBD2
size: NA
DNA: TGCAGCGTTGATGGACTAGCGGGGGAAGATACGCAGTATTTT
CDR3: CSVDGLAGEDTQYF

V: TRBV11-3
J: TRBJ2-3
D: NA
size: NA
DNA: TGTGCCAGCAGGAGACTTTTCCACACAGATACGCAGTATTTT
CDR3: CASRRLFHTDTQYF

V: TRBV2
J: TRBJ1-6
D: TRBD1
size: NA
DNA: TGTGCCACCACAGGGGAGGTCAGTTCACCCCTCCACTTT
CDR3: CATTGEVSSPLHF

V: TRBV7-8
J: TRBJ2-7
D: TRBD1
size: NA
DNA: TGTGCCAGCAGCCCACGATCCGGGACAGGGTGGGAGCAGTACTTC
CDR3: CASSPRSGTGWEQYF

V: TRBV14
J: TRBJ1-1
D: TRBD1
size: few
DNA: TGTGCCAGCAGCCAACGGACAGGTTTAAACACTGAAGCTTTCTTT
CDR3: CASSQRTGLNTEAFF

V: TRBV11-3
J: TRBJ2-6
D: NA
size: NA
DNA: TGTGCCAGCAGCTCCTCCCCGGGCGCTGGGGCCAACGTCCTGACTTTC
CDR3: CASSSSPGAGANVLTF

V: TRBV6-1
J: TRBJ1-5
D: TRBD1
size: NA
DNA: TGTGCCAGCAGGGCCGGGACAGGGTCGAATCAGCCCCAGCATTTT
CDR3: CASRAGTGSNQPQHF

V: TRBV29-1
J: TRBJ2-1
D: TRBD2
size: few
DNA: TGCAGCGCCCAAGGGACTAGCGGGGGGCCCCAAATATACAATGAGCAGTTCTTC
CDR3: CSAQGTSGGPQIYNEQFF

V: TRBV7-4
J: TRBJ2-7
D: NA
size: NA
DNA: TGTGCCAGCACCTACCGGGGGGACAGAGCCTACGAGCAGTACTTC
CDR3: CASTYRGDRAYEQYF

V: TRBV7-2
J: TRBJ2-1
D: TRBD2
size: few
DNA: TGTGCCAGCAGCCTAGGACTAGCGGGGGGTTCTTACAATGAGCAGTTCTTC
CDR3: CASSLGLAGGSYNEQFF

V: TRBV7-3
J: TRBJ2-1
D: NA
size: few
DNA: TGTGCCAGCAGTGTTGCCCCGAGCTCCTACAATGAGCAGTTCTTC
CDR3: CASSVAPSSYNEQFF

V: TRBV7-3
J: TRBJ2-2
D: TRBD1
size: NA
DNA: TGTGCCAGCAGCTTAGAGGGACAGGTGCTAACCGGGGAGCTGTTTTTT
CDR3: CASSLEGQVLTGELFF

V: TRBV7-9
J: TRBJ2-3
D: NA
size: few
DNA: TGTGCCAGCAGCTTAGTGGGGGGGCCCCCAGATACGCAGTATTTT
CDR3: CASSLVGGPPDTQYF

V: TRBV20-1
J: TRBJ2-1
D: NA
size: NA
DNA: TGCAGTGCTAGCAAGCACAATGAGCAGTTCTTC
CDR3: CSASKHNEQFF

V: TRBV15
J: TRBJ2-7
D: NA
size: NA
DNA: TGTGCCACCAGCAGAGATCCCGGGGCCACCTACGAGCAGTACTTC
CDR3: CATSRDPGATYEQYF

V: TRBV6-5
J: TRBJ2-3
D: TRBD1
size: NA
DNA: TGTGCCAGCAGTTACGGGGGACAGGGGACAGATACGCAGTATTTT
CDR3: CASSYGGQGTDTQYF

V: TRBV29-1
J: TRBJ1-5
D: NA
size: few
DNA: TGCAGCGTTAAGTTGAATAGCAATCAGCCCCAGCATTTT
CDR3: CSVKLNSNQPQHF

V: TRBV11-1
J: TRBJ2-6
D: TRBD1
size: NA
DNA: TGTGCCAGCAGCCGAAGGACAGGGGGAATGGCTGGGGCCAACGTCCTGACTTTC
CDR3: CASSRRTGGMAGANVLTF

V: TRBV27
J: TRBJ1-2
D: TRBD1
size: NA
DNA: TGTGCCAGCAGGCAGGGGGCAGATGGCTACACCTTC
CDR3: CASRQGADGYTF

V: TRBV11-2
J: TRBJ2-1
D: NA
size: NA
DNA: TGTGCCAGCAGCTTGTTGCACAATGAGCAGTTCTTC
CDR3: CASSLLHNEQFF

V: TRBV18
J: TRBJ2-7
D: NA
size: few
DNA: TGTGCCAGCTCACCACCCCTTGCAGGGGTCACCTACGAGCAGTACTTC
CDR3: CASSPPLAGVTYEQYF

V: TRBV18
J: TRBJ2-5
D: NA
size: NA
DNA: TGTGCCAGCTCACCCTTCATGGCGGATCAAGAGACCCAGTACTTC
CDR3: CASSPFMADQETQYF

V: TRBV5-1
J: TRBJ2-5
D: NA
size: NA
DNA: TGCGCCAGCAGCTTGCTTGGTGGGGCCCAGTACTTC
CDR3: CASSLLGGAQYF

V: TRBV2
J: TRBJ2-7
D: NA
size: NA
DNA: TGTGCCAGCAGTGCCACCTACGGTACTAGTGAGCAGTACTTC
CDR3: CASSATYGTSEQYF

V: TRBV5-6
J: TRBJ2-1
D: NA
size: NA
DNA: TGTGCCAGCAACTTGAGGCTCTACAATGAGCAGTTCTTC
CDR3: CASNLRLYNEQFF

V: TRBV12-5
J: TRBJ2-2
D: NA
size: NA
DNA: TGTGCTAGTGGTTTACGCGACCTTTACACCGGGGAGCTGTTTTTT
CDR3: CASGLRDLYTGELFF